This T cell receptor beta chain was profiled in a study of response to subunit inactivated influenza vaccine. Regarding the study as a whole: Authors suggested seasonal influenza vaccinations each recruit few new T cells.

There are many counts of this clonotype. Its antigen remains unidentified. The CDR3 totals 18 residues. Between the trimmed V and J ends, which lost 3 bases and 1 base, there was a span of 20 bases. CDR1 SGHDN and CDR2 FVKESK come from the germline V gene. TCRdb recomputed calls from the RT-PCR reads with MiXCR, one row per CDR3 protein. The data contain more than 450,000 distinct CDR3 sequences, around 8% of them singletons. The chain employs TRBV14 and TRBJ2-3; D unclear. The receptor was derived from a man aged 50 to 75 who received an inactivated influenza vaccine. The source was PBMCs from blood, collected less than 30 months after vaccination. The CDR3 coding sequence is TGTGCCAGCAGCCATGGGCCCTTCGGACGGTCCCGCACAGATACGCAGTATTTT. The encoded protein is CASSHGPFGRSRTDTQYF.